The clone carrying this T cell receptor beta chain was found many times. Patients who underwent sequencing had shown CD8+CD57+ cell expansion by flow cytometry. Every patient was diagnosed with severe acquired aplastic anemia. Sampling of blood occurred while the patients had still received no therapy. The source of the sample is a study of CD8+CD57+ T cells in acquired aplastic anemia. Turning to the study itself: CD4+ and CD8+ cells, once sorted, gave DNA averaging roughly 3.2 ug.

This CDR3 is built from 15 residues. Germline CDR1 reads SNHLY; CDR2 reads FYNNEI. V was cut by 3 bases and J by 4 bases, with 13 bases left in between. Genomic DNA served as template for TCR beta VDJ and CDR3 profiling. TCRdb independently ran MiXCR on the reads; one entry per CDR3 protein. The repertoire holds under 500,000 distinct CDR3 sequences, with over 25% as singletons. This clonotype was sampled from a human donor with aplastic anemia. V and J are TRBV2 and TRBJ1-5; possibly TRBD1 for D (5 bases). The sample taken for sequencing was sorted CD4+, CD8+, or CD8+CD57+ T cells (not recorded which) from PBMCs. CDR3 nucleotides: TGTGCCAGCAGTGAGGGGGGGATCGGGAATCAGCCCCAGCATTTT. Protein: CASSEGGIGNQPQHF.